The sequence of this T cell receptor (beta chain) was determined in a study of Graves' ophthalmopathy and Graves' hyperthyroidism. Study findings and constraints: Blood also carried most expanded thyroid clonotypes exceeding 0.001 frequency.

Ophthalmopathic donors had moderate-to-severe activity, CAS ≥3 and NOSPECS ≥4, with disease that had lasted under 3 months. Enrollment excluded any patients with other autoimmune diseases, uncontrolled infections, pregnancy or lactation. TCR beta CDR3 amplification used RNA transcripts. RT-PCR in the first round used HTBI primers; a second-round multiplex PCR followed. MiXCR was run by TCRdb on the multiplex PCR reads, yielding one entry per CDR3 protein. This sample has about 58,000 distinct CDR3 sequences, with less than 55% found just once. This CDR3 has 13 residues. CDR1 SEHNR and CDR2 FQNEAQ come from the germline V gene (reference sequence). V was trimmed by 8 bases and J by 10 bases, leaving 15 bases between them. By share, this clonotype counts as medium-sized (0.01 to 0.1%). What it binds is not known.

The chain uses TRBV7-9 and TRBJ1-6; a weak D match, TRBD1 (5 bases). Sequenced sample: peripheral blood. This clonotype originated in an adult woman with Graves' ophthalmopathy. CDR3 sequence (DNA): TGTGCCAGCTCACTTTGGGGGGACTCACCCCTCCACTTT. It encodes CASSLWGDSPLHF. The complete variable domain, with remaining parts taken from reference TRBV7-9 and TRBJ1-6, reads DTGVSQNPRHKITKRGQNVTFRCDPISEHNRLYWYRQTLGQGPEFLTYFQNEAQLEKSRLLSDRFSAERPKGSFSTLEIQRTEQGDSAMYLCASSLWGDSPLHFGNGTRLTVT.